The sequence of this T cell receptor beta chain was determined in a study of OX40 agonist ivuxolimab in advanced cancers. The table came from immunoSEQ multiplex PCR; TCRdb's copy has only in-frame clones and leaves some out. This sample has under 70,000 clones; 92% occur once, and the top ten carry about 7.1%. CDR1 and CDR2 from the germline V gene are LNHNV and YYDKDF (reference sequence). Trimming left V 5 bases short and J 2 bases short, with 15 bases between. The CDR3 has 15 amino acids. Whole-study results and caveats: Also showing low normalized T-cell clonal expansion were some of the nonresponders. More expanded clones were found, on average, in CD8+ than in CD4+ T cells.

Worth noting for this clone: Its specificity is unknown.

The chain carries TRBV15 and TRBJ1-1; a weak D match, TRBD1 (6 bases). The TCR was taken from an adult with an advanced solid tumor such as melanoma, head and neck, liver or kidney cancer. The sequenced sample was CD4+ or CD8+ T cells sorted from blood, obtained in a trial of the OX40 agonist ivuxolimab. In nucleotides, the CDR3 is TGTGCCACCAGCGAAACAGGGATGGGTAACACTGAAGCTTTCTTT. It yields the protein CATSETGMGNTEAFF. Together with reference TRBV15 and TRBJ1-1, the CDR3 gives the full variable domain: DAMVIQNPRYQVTQFGKPVTLSCSQTLNHNVMYWYQQKSSQAPKLLFHYYDKDFNNEADTPDNFQSRRPNTSFCFLDIRSPGLGDTAMYLCATSETGMGNTEAFFGQGTRLTVV.